This T cell receptor (beta chain) was sequenced in a study of blood T cells in healthy people across ages. With a J-beta primer mix and a sample-barcoded 5' primer, a second PCR ran roughly 6 to 11 cycles. TCRdb re-called the 5' RACE reads through MiXCR, storing one row per CDR3 protein. The table has about 1,400,000 distinct CDR3 sequences, around 59% seen once. Sequencing used blood. The TCR sequence derives from a man between 18 and 35 years old in good health.

The CDR3 nucleotides are TGTGCCAGCAGTTATCGTTCCGGGACCCTCAACTATGGCTACACCTTC. It encodes CASSYRSGTLNYGYTF. V is TRBV6-5 and J is TRBJ1-2; tentatively, D is TRBD1 (5 bases). Germline CDR1 MNHEY, CDR2 SVGAGI. CDR3 size: 16 residues. With 3 bases removed from V and 2 bases from J, the gap between germline ends came to 16 bases.